The rows below give T cell receptor beta chains drawn from one sample of a study of T cells in Graves' hyperthyroidism and ophthalmopathy. In TCRdb, the multiplex PCR reads were re-called with MiXCR into one record per CDR3 protein. In the table there are roughly 350,000 distinct CDR3 sequences, roughly 15% of which are singletons. The sample consisted of blood. These receptors all stem from a woman younger than 45 with Graves' ophthalmopathy. Each CDR3 is given without its conserved first and last residue. Fields, in order: J gene, clone size, V gene, CDR3 protein. Some rows mark clone size as missing; the rest say once, few, many or name a class of expanded clone.

TRBJ2-7	many	TRBV7-8	ASSLAAGGQGAYEQY
TRBJ2-2	many	TRBV12-3/TRBV12-4	ASRKTGDDTGELF
TRBJ2-3	many	TRBV30	AWSVGLSGGADTQY
TRBJ2-1	many	TRBV20-1	SASPGAGQSSYNEQF
TRBJ2-3	NA	TRBV7-2	ASSLAAGASTDTQY
TRBJ2-3	many	TRBV2	ASGSAGARTDTQY
TRBJ2-5	many	TRBV7-9	ASSLSGARGETQY
TRBJ2-7	few	TRBV20-1	SARGSGLAGGSYEQY
TRBJ1-1	many	TRBV7-9	ASGKTVNTEAF
TRBJ1-5	NA	TRBV19	ASRNTGGRQPQH
TRBJ1-4	many	TRBV7-9	ASSARTGRVEKLF
TRBJ1-1	many	TRBV18	ASSPPTVVSAF
TRBJ1-2	many	TRBV28	ASSITVFHGYT
TRBJ2-1	many	TRBV6-1	ASRSAGLYNEQF
TRBJ1-6	few	TRBV20-1	SATASPGGSPLH
TRBJ1-2	NA	TRBV6-1	ASSVRFLQGDGYT
TRBJ1-3	NA	TRBV6-1	ASSSRQGPGNTIY
TRBJ2-7	NA	TRBV5-1	ASSTLTGASYEQY
TRBJ2-7	many	TRBV6-2/TRBV6-3	ASSPPDYEQY
TRBJ2-2	NA	TRBV10-3	AISDLVTSGDHRGNTGELF
TRBJ2-1	NA	TRBV20-1	SKQGARGDEQF
TRBJ1-2	many	TRBV7-9	ASSLDRHLYGYT
TRBJ2-3	many	TRBV28	ASSFVAPHRAGDFTDTQY
TRBJ2-1	once	TRBV7-2	ASRPSGGGYEQF
TRBJ2-7	many	TRBV5-5	ASSVPGQRISYEQY
TRBJ1-6	NA	TRBV6-1	ATSNTQLKTSSYNSPLH
TRBJ1-6	many	TRBV30	ACLEGGGLGSPLH
TRBJ2-7	many	TRBV28	ASSPSDRASYEQY
TRBJ2-7	NA	TRBV6-2/TRBV6-3	ASGWGLAGGYEQY
TRBJ1-1	many	TRBV18	ASSKLPRWEDTEAF
TRBJ2-5	many	TRBV6-1	ASSARGSETQY
TRBJ2-5	many	TRBV6-1	ASSHGRGGETQY
TRBJ1-1	NA	TRBV20-1	SARDPATGVYTEAF
TRBJ1-1	NA	TRBV6-1	ASSATQGNTEAF
TRBJ1-4	many	TRBV7-9	ASSQEGGLEKLF
TRBJ2-1	many	TRBV11-3	ASSLVGGGSYNEQF
TRBJ1-5	many	TRBV7-2	ASSLRDTNQPQH
TRBJ1-1	NA	TRBV6-1	ASSFDRPNTEAF
TRBJ1-2	many	TRBV6-1	ASSETGGYT
TRBJ1-6	many	TRBV28	ASSLLKSPLH
TRBJ1-6	NA	TRBV6-1	ATSKPNSPLH
TRBJ2-5	NA	TRBV24-1	ATSDLEGMRETQY
TRBJ1-5	NA	TRBV7-2	ASSLAGQGGQPQH
TRBJ1-6	many	TRBV2	ASSEGYRDNSPLH
TRBJ1-2	few	TRBV20-1	SADNEFDGNYGYT
TRBJ2-1	NA	TRBV7-3	ASSAGTSVYEQF
TRBJ2-1	NA	TRBV7-2	ASSQVIREVYNEQF
TRBJ2-4	NA	TRBV11-2	ASSLANIAKNIQY
TRBJ1-2	many	TRBV7-9	ASSPLRDGYT
TRBJ2-1	many	TRBV7-9	ASSLDSGGANYNEQF